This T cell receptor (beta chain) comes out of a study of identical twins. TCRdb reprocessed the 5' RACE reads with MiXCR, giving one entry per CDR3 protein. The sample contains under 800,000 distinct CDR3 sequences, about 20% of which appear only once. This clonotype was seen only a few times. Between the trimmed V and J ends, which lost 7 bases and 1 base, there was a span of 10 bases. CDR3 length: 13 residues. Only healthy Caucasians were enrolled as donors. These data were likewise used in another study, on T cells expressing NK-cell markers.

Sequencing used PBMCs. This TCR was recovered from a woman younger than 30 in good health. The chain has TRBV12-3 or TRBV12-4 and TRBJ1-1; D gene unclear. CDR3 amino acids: CASTTQRNTEAFF. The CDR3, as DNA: TGTGCCAGCACGACACAGAGGAACACTGAAGCTTTCTTT.